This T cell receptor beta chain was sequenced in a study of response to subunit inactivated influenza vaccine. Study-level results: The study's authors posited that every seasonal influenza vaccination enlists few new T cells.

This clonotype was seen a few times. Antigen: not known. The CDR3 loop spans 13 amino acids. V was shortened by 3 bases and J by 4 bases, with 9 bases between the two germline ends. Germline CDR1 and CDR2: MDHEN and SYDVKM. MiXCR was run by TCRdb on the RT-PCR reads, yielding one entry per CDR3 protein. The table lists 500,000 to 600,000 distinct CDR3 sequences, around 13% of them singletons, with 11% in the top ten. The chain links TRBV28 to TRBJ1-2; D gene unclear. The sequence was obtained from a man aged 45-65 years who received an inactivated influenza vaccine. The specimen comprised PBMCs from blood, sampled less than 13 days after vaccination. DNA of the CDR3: TGTGCCAGCAGTTTCTCCAGGATCTATGGCTACACCTTC. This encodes CASSFSRIYGYTF.